Listed below are T cell receptor beta chains from one sample, sequenced in a study of siplizumab effects on memory and regulatory T cells. Produced via immunoSEQ multiplex PCR; TCRdb's table is partial and in-frame only. Seen here are fewer than 120,000 clones, over 85% observed once, and the top ten hold 1.3%. The sequenced material came from CD4+ T cells sorted from blood. These receptors came from a human donor in good health. The CDR3 runs from the conserved cysteine through the conserved F or W. Fields, in order: J gene, D gene, V gene, clone size, CDR3 protein, CDR3 DNA. D genes are given only for firm matches. Clone sizes are given selectively: once, few, many, or a class where the clone is expanded.

TRBJ2-7	TRBD2	TRBV6-5	NA	CASSTGTSGSYEQYF	TGTGCCAGCAGTACCGGGACTAGCGGGAGTTACGAGCAGTACTTC
TRBJ2-7	TRBD1	TRBV19	once	CASSVPGQGKGEQYF	TGTGCCAGTAGTGTGCCGGGACAGGGTAAGGGCGAGCAGTACTTC
TRBJ2-5	NA	TRBV10-3	NA	CAISERRLDGETQYF	TGTGCCATCAGTGAGAGGCGACTAGATGGAGAGACCCAGTACTTC
TRBJ1-4	NA	TRBV7-9	few	CASSLTPGSGEKLFF	TGTGCCAGCAGCCTTACCCCAGGATCAGGCGAAAAACTGTTTTTT
TRBJ1-1	NA	TRBV27	NA	CASSQIGWGTEAFF	TGTGCCAGCAGCCAGATAGGATGGGGGACTGAAGCTTTCTTT
TRBJ1-3	NA	TRBV6-5	NA	CASSYSGSFGNTIYF	TGTGCCAGCAGTTACTCGGGGTCCTTTGGAAACACCATATATTTT
TRBJ1-5	TRBD1	TRBV2	NA	CASKDTGAFGQPQHF	TGTGCCAGCAAAGACACAGGGGCCTTCGGTCAGCCCCAGCATTTT
TRBJ1-2	NA	TRBV5-4	NA	CASSSVSGESGYTF	TGTGCCAGCAGCTCCGTATCAGGGGAAAGCGGCTACACCTTC
TRBJ2-7	NA	TRBV28	NA	CASSFPWTDGVKKQYF	TGTGCCAGCAGTTTTCCCTGGACGGACGGTGTAAAAAAGCAGTACTTC
TRBJ2-5	NA	TRBV7-2	NA	CASSFRRGGETQYF	TGTGCCAGCAGCTTTCGGCGGGGAGGAGAGACCCAGTACTTC
TRBJ1-6	TRBD1	TRBV11-2	NA	CASSFSTSGGSTALHF	TGTGCCAGCAGTTTTTCGACCTCAGGGGGCTCAACGGCCCTCCACTTT
TRBJ2-5	NA	TRBV18	NA	CASSPRNQETQYF	TGTGCCAGCTCACCGAGAAACCAAGAGACCCAGTACTTC
TRBJ1-1	TRBD1	TRBV7-6	NA	CASSNGTGRVVCAFF	TGTGCCAGCAGCAACGGGACAGGTCGCGTGGTTTGTGCTTTCTTT
TRBJ2-3	NA	TRBV29-1	once	CSVALQNSDTQYF	TGCAGCGTTGCATTGCAGAACTCAGATACGCAGTATTTT